The text below deals with one T cell receptor beta chain. What it recognizes is unknown. This specimen belongs to a study of CD4 T cells in relation to SARS-CoV-2 and coronaviruses. CD4+ T cells from unexposed donors were obtained before the COVID-19 pandemic (2011-2018). The CDR3 has 13 residues. The germline V gene encodes CDR1 SQVTM and CDR2 ANQGSEA. V was pared by 7 bases and J by 3 bases, with 14 bases between. Notes on the study in general: Crossreactive clones expanded significantly less to SARS-CoV-2 than monoreactive clones. About 65% of donors had memory CD4+ clonotypes crossrecognizing SARS-CoV-2 and common cold coronavirus spike. No crossreactivity against non-spike viral proteins was tested here.

TCRdb's table, derived via immunoSEQ multiplex PCR, lists solely in-frame clones and lacks some. The table records around 65,000 clones, about 89% of them present only once. The rearrangement joins TRBV29-1 to TRBJ2-3, with a possible D match to TRBD1 (5 bases). The sequenced sample was memory CD4+ T cells from PBMCs. The TCR sequence derives from a human donor in good health. The CDR3 DNA reads TGCAGCGGAGAAGGGGTTGTGACAGATACGCAGTATTTT. This encodes CSGEGVVTDTQYF.